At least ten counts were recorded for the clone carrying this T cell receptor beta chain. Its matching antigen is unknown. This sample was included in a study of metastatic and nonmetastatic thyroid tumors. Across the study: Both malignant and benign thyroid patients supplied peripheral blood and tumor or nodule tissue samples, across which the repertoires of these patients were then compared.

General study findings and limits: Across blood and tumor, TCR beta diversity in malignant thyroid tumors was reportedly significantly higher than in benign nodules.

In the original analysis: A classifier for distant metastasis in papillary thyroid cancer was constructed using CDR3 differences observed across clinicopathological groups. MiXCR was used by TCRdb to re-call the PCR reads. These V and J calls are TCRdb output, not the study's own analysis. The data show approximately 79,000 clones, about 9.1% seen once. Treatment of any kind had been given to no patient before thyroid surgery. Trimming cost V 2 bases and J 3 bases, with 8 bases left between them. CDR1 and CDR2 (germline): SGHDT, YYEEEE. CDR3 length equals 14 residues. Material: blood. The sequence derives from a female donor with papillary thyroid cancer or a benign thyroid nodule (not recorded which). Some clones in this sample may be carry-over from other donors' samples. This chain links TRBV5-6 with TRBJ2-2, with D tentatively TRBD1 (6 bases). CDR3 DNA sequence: TGTGCCAGCAGCTTCCCAGGGGACACCGGGGAGCTGTTTTTT. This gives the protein CASSFPGDTGELFF.